A single sample is the source of the 26 T cell receptor beta chains below, sequenced in a study of blood T cell repertoires in COVID-19. Repertoires were generated with immunoSEQ multiplex PCR, while TCRdb's copy carries only in-frame clones and drops some. The sample contains approximately 190,000 clones, about nine tenths of which appear only once. What was sequenced was peripheral blood. Every receptor here comes from a man aged 45-60 years with acute or convalescent COVID-19.

In its sample, this clone was seen a few times. The rearrangement uses TRBV2 and TRBJ1-6; 7 bases are a match to TRBD1. Trimming removed 6 bases from V and 14 bases from J; junction bases left unmatched: 7. CDR3 length: 12 amino acids. CDR1 and CDR2 from the germline V gene are SNHLY and FYNNEI. Here the CDR3 DNA reads TGTGCCAGCAGAACCCAACAGGGGTCCCTCCACTTT. Protein: CASRTQQGSLHF.

The gene calls are TRBV6-5 and TRBJ1-1, with D perhaps TRBD1 (6 bases). The CDR3 contains 15 residues. Germline-derived CDR1 and CDR2 are MNHEY and SVGAGI. Trimming stripped 2 bases from V and 5 bases from J, with 15 bases between. This chain's CDR3 is CASSYRPTGSTEAFF. CDR3 nucleotide sequence: TGTGCCAGCAGTTACCGTCCAACAGGGAGTACTGAAGCTTTCTTT.

The CDR3: CASSQDPEGAGETQYF. CDR3 coding DNA: TGTGCCAGCAGCCAAGACCCCGAAGGGGCGGGGGAGACCCAGTACTTC. The V gene is TRBV4-2, the J gene TRBJ2-5; possible D gene TRBD2, 6 bases. V dropped 0 bases and J dropped 5 bases, with 16 bases sitting between them. The length of the CDR3 is 16 residues. Germline assignment: CDR1 LGHNA and CDR2 YNFKEQ.

The chain couples TRBV2 to TRBJ1-1; D is unclear. V gave up 7 bases and J gave up 4 bases, with 13 bases separating them. The CDR3 length is 13 residues. The germline gives CDR1 SNHLY, CDR2 FYNNEI. The CDR3 here is CASNRDTGTEAFF. As DNA, the CDR3 is TGTGCCAGCAATCGGGATACGGGCACTGAAGCTTTCTTT.

J is TRBJ2-3 and V is TRBV28; 8 bases fit TRBD2. V was pared by 5 bases and J by 6 bases, with 13 bases of the junction left unmatched. The CDR3 consists of 16 residues. CDR1 is MDHEN, CDR2 SYDVKM, per germline. The CDR3 loop reads CASSLREGGVVDTQYF. The CDR3 DNA follows: TGTGCCAGCAGTCTCCGGGAGGGGGGTGTGGTGGATACGCAGTATTTT.

The rearrangement links TRBV6-5 to TRBJ2-7; D is ambiguous. The CDR3 runs to 12 residues. The germline gives CDR1 MNHEY, CDR2 SVGAGI. Trimming cost V 4 bases and J 6 bases, with 10 bases left between them. The DNA for the CDR3 is TGTGCCAGCAGTTCGGTCTCGGGCGAGCAGTACTTC. It yields the protein CASSSVSGEQYF.

This clone was detected only once. This chain joins TRBV6-1 and TRBJ1-1; possible D gene TRBD1, 6 bases. CDR1 MNHNS and CDR2 SASEGT come from the germline V gene. Trimming shortened V by 2 bases and J by 8 bases, and 12 bases separated the two germline ends. The CDR3 totals 13 residues. CDR3 protein: CASSEKRTAEAFF. CDR3 nucleotides: TGTGCCAGCAGTGAAAAACGGACAGCGGAAGCTTTCTTT.

The chain joins TRBV7-2 to TRBJ1-2, with D maybe TRBD1 (5 bases). The CDR3 sequence is 13 residues long. CDR1 is SGHTA and CDR2 is FQGNSA in the germline V gene. V lost 7 bases and J lost 4, with 13 bases in between. CDR3 amino acids: CASTEQGAYGYTF. The CDR3 DNA reads TGTGCCAGCACCGAGCAAGGGGCCTATGGCTACACCTTC.

This chain connects TRBV19 to TRBJ1-1; D perhaps matches TRBD1 (6 bases). CDR1 and CDR2 (germline): LNHDA, SQIVND (reference sequence). The CDR3 is 13 residues long. V was pared by 10 bases and J by 1 base, with 13 bases between. CDR3 DNA sequence: TGTGCCACCTCCCGGGACACGAACACTGAAGCTTTCTTT. It codes for CATSRDTNTEAFF.

The chain has TRBV19 and TRBJ2-5; possible D gene TRBD2, 6 bases. V was clipped by 5 bases and J by 5 bases, with 12 bases between them. The CDR3 consists of 13 residues. Per germline, CDR1 LNHDA and CDR2 SQIVND (reference sequence). CDR3 coding DNA: TGTGCCAGTAGTTGGGCGGGGTTTGAGACCCAGTACTTC. This translates into CASSWAGFETQYF.

The rearrangement joins TRBV6-6 to TRBJ1-2; D is uncertain. Germline V gene lookup returns CDR1 MNHNY and CDR2 SVGAGI (reference sequence). V was pared by 2 bases and J by 6 bases, with 7 bases between. The CDR3 contains 12 residues. The CDR3 reads CASSYAGDGYTF. For the CDR3, the DNA is TGTGCCAGCAGTTACGCGGGTGATGGCTACACCTTC.

The rearrangement links TRBV28 to TRBJ1-1; no clear D. Germline V gene data show CDR1 as MDHEN and CDR2 as SYDVKM. The CDR3 is 14 residues long. The germline V and J ends were trimmed by 4 bases and 4 bases, with 13 bases remaining between them. In DNA, the CDR3 is TGTGCCAGCAGTTCCGCAGGAACCGGCACTGAAGCTTTCTTT. It is translated as CASSSAGTGTEAFF. The variable domain in full, completed from reference TRBV28 and TRBJ1-1, reads DVKVTQSSRYLVKRTGEKVFLECVQDMDHENMFWYRQDPGLGLRLIYFSYDVKMKEKGDIPEGYSVSREKKERFSLILESASTNQTSMYLCASSSAGTGTEAFFGQGTRLTVV.

The V gene is TRBV7-8, the J gene TRBJ2-3; unclear D gene. The CDR3 totals 12 residues. With 5 bases removed from V and 6 bases from J, the gap between germline ends came to 9 bases. From germline, CDR1 is SGHVS and CDR2 FQNEAQ. This CDR3 reads CASSPELDTQYF. Here the CDR3 DNA reads TGTGCCAGCAGCCCCGAGCTGGATACGCAGTATTTT.

The chain combines TRBV19 with TRBJ1-5, with TRBD1 identical over 7 bases. This CDR3 has 14 residues. The V segment lost 5 bases and the J segment 9 bases; nucleotides outside the gene matches: 10. From germline, CDR1 is LNHDA and CDR2 SQIVND (reference sequence). CDR3 amino acids: CASSSTGAFSPQHF. The CDR3 DNA reads TGTGCCAGTAGTTCCACAGGGGCGTTTTCGCCCCAGCATTTT. The variable domain in full, with the rest retrieved from reference TRBV19 and TRBJ1-5, is DGGITQSPKYLFRKEGQNVTLSCEQNLNHDAMYWYRQDPGQGLRLIYYSQIVNDFQKGDIAEGYSVSREKKESFPLTVTSAQKNPTAFYLCASSSTGAFSPQHFGDGTRLSIL.

Written as DNA, the CDR3 is TGTGCCAGCAGTGATAGCTCAGGGCAGCCCCAGCATTTT. Translating gives CASSDSSGQPQHF. V and J are TRBV2 and TRBJ1-5; D is perhaps TRBD1 (5 bases). Germline values: CDR1 SNHLY, CDR2 FYNNEI. The CDR3 sequence is 13 residues long. Trimming stripped 3 bases from V and 7 bases from J, with 10 bases between.

This chain links TRBV2 with TRBJ2-1; 10 nucleotides match TRBD2. V lost 3 bases and J lost 8; bases outside the gene matches: 10. Per the germline V gene, CDR1 is SNHLY and CDR2 is FYNNEI. The CDR3 contains 16 residues. The CDR3 sequence is CASSDSSSGRAYEQFF. The CDR3 DNA follows: TGTGCCAGCAGTGATAGTTCCAGCGGGAGGGCATATGAGCAGTTCTTC.

In the case of this clone: One end of the junction fails to match germline, which may point to a read error. The J gene is TRBJ2-1, the V gene TRBV4-3; 11 bases are a match to TRBD2. The CDR3 length is 14 residues. Per the germline V gene, CDR1 is LGHNA and CDR2 is YSLEER. DNA of the CDR3: TGCGCCAGCAGCCAAGATAGAACTAGCGGGGGAGGGATCTTC. Its translation is CASSQDRTSGGGIF.

The chain couples TRBV12-5 to TRBJ1-2; TRBD1 might be the D (6 bases). The V gene's germline CDR1 is LGHNT and CDR2 FRNRAP. With 5 bases removed from V and 4 bases from J, the gap between germline ends came to 11 bases. There are 13 residues in the CDR3. CDR3 protein: CASGQQGSYGYTF. The CDR3 DNA reads TGTGCTAGTGGTCAACAGGGTTCCTATGGCTACACCTTC.

This clone was observed once. V is TRBV5-4 and J is TRBJ2-5; D may be TRBD2 (6 bases). Trimming left V 4 bases short and J 13 bases short, with 14 bases between. Germline V gene sequence: CDR1 SGHNT, CDR2 YYREEE (reference sequence). This CDR3 comprises 11 residues. DNA of the CDR3: TGTGCCAGCAGCAATAGTGGGGGGTCGTACTTC. Its protein product is CASSNSGGSYF.

There are a few counts of this clone. The chain couples TRBV2 to TRBJ1-1; 7 positions match TRBD1. The CDR3 length is 13 residues. The junction had 4 bases not matched to a gene; V was cut back by 6 bases and J by 3 bases. Per the germline V gene, CDR1 is SNHLY and CDR2 is FYNNEI. Here the CDR3 DNA reads TGTGCCAGCAGAGGCCAGGGGGACACTGAAGCTTTCTTT. It codes for CASRGQGDTEAFF.

This clone was counted a single time. The chain links TRBV5-6 to TRBJ2-7, with 8 bases aligning to TRBD1. Germline V gives CDR1 SGHDT, CDR2 YYEEEE. The CDR3 covers 14 residues. V gave up 0 bases and J gave up 6 bases; unmatched junction bases: 5. The CDR3 spells CASSLARQGSEQYF. Here the CDR3 DNA reads TGTGCCAGCAGCTTGGCGAGACAGGGGAGCGAGCAGTACTTC.

The V and J genes are TRBV21-1 and TRBJ1-1. TRBV21-1 counts as a pseudogene. This CDR3 is built from 15 residues. The CDR3 loop reads CASSKRRGLGTEAFF. In nucleotides, the CDR3 is TGTGCCAGCAGTAAAAGGAGAGGTTTGGGTACTGAAGCTTTCTTT.

This clone was counted once. The CDR3: CASSEGQGNGYTF. The DNA of the CDR3 is TGCGCCAGCAGCGAGGGACAGGGGAATGGCTACACCTTC. The chain employs TRBV5-1 and TRBJ1-2; TRBD1 matches 10 bases. V dropped 4 bases and J dropped 6; count of bases not matched to a gene: 3. The CDR3 spans 13 residues. From germline, CDR1 is SGHRS and CDR2 YFSETQ.

The chain links TRBV7-2 to TRBJ1-1; 7 nucleotides agree with TRBD1. This CDR3 comprises 13 residues. V lost 4 bases, J lost 5 bases, and 4 bases stayed unmatched. CDR1 and CDR2 from the germline V gene are SGHTA and FQGNSA. CDR3: CASSYLQGTEAFF. CDR3 nucleotide sequence: TGTGCCAGCAGCTATTTACAGGGGACTGAAGCTTTCTTT.

This chain connects TRBV7-8 to TRBJ2-3; perhaps TRBD2 as D (7 bases). The CDR3 runs 17 residues. The germline V and J ends were trimmed by 2 bases and 1 base, with 16 bases remaining between them. The germline V gene has CDR1 SGHVS and CDR2 FQNEAQ. The CDR3 loop reads CASSLRVGGAGTDTQYF. CDR3 in DNA: TGTGCCAGCAGCTTACGAGTAGGGGGGGCAGGCACAGATACGCAGTATTTT.

This sequence joins TRBV19 and TRBJ2-1, with 12 bases lining up with TRBD1. Germline CDR1 LNHDA, CDR2 SQIVND (reference sequence). After removal of 5 bases from V and 8 bases from J, the junction contained 7 bases not matched to a gene. This CDR3 has 15 amino acids. CDR3 region: CASSVGTGGLDEQFF. The CDR3 bases are TGTGCCAGTAGTGTAGGGACAGGGGGCCTTGATGAGCAGTTCTTC.